These 9 T cell receptor beta chains share one sample of origin, sequenced in a study of blood T cells in healthy people across ages. Primers used in a second PCR of about 7 to 12 cycles were a sample-barcoded 5' primer and a J-beta primer mix. A single record per CDR3 protein comes from TCRdb applying MiXCR to the 5' RACE reads. The sample has 750,000 or so distinct CDR3 sequences, about 25% seen once. These data also featured in a second study, about T cells of mothers and their children.

The material sequenced was blood. The receptor source for this set is a boy younger than 18 in good health.

As regards this clonotype: At one of its ends the junction is not consistent with the germline gene, which may arise from a read error. This chain joins TRBV7-7 and TRBJ2-5, with TRBD1 matching 8 bases. The CDR3 runs to 17 residues. The V gene's germline CDR1 is SSHAT and CDR2 FNYEAQ (reference sequence). CDR3 amino acids: CASSFGGQAGGGETQYF. The CDR3 coding sequence is TGTGCTAGCAGCTTCGGGGGCCAAGCAGGGGGCGGAGAGACCCAGTACTTC.

As concerns this clonotype: An end of the junction differs from the germline gene, which may be a read error. The chain carries TRBV3-1 and TRBJ2-1, with 7 nucleotides matching TRBD2. The CDR3 length is 15 residues. Germline CDR1 and CDR2: LGHDT and YNNKEL (reference sequence). The CDR3 DNA reads TGTGCCAGCAGCTTTATGGGGGGACTAAACAATGAGCAGCTCTTC. Its translation: CASSFMGGLNNEQLF.

This sequence joins TRBV7-9 and TRBJ1-4; no clear D. This CDR3 is 17 amino acids long. The germline V gene encodes CDR1 SEHNR and CDR2 FQNEAQ (reference sequence). Between the trimmed V and J ends, which lost 1 base and 0 bases, there was a span of 12 bases. The CDR3 is CASSLDSLGATNEKLFF. The CDR3 DNA follows: TGTGCCAGCAGCTTAGACAGCCTTGGCGCAACTAATGAAAAACTGTTTTTT.

Only a few counts were recorded for this clonotype. The chain is built from TRBV6-2 or TRBV6-3 and TRBJ2-5; D unresolved. Trimming took 6 bases from V and 5 from J, leaving 13 bases between them. This CDR3 has 13 residues. CDR1 is MNHEY, CDR2 SVGEGT, per germline. The CDR3 sequence is CASSPHEAETQYF. Written as DNA, the CDR3 is TGTGCCAGCAGCCCCCATGAGGCGGAGACCCAGTACTTC.

A few counts support this clonotype. This rearrangement joins TRBV4-1 to TRBJ2-7, with 7 bases that match TRBD2. Trimming took 1 base from V and 3 from J; bases not matched to a gene: 3. The CDR3 spans 14 residues. Looked up from germline, CDR1 is MGHRA and CDR2 is YSYEKL. The CDR3 DNA follows: TGCGCCAGCAGCCAAGTAGTAGCGGGCTACGAGCAGTACTTC. It is translated as CASSQVVAGYEQYF.

V and J are TRBV7-9 and TRBJ2-5, with 7 bases matching TRBD1. This CDR3 region has 14 residues. Trimming took 6 bases from V and 2 from J; bases not matched to a gene: 6. The germline V gene encodes CDR1 SEHNR and CDR2 FQNEAQ (reference sequence). CDR3 coding DNA: TGTGCCAGCAGTTCCGACAGGGAACAAGAGACCCAGTACTTC. It encodes CASSSDREQETQYF.

This chain uses TRBV4-2 with TRBJ1-6, with D perhaps TRBD1 (5 bases). This CDR3 has 19 amino acids. Germline CDR1 and CDR2: LGHNA and YNFKEQ. V was trimmed by 0 bases and J by 0 bases, leaving 15 bases between them. CDR3 loop: CASSQDLAGQLSYNSPLHF. The CDR3 nucleotides are TGTGCCAGCAGCCAAGATCTCGCAGGGCAACTCTCCTATAATTCACCCCTCCACTTT.

The gene calls are TRBV13 and TRBJ2-5; 7 positions agree with TRBD1. There are 15 residues in the CDR3. With V trimmed by 5 bases and J by 2 bases, 8 bases remained unmatched. Germline loops: CDR1 PRHDT, CDR2 FYEKMQ (reference sequence). Here the CDR3 reads CASSKDRSLQETQYF. The CDR3 region has the DNA TGTGCCAGCAGCAAGGACAGGTCACTTCAAGAGACCCAGTACTTC.

This chain joins TRBV4-1 and TRBJ2-2, with a tentative D call TRBD2 (6 bases). Looked up from germline, CDR1 is MGHRA and CDR2 is YSYEKL. This CDR3 comprises 16 residues. Trimming cost V 2 bases and J 3 bases, with 13 bases left between them. CDR3 region: CASSQISGEDTGELFF. The CDR3, as DNA: TGCGCCAGCAGCCAAATCTCGGGAGAGGACACCGGGGAGCTGTTTTTT.